The TCR beta chain described here comes from a study of T cell changes during pregnancy in multiple sclerosis. The CDR3 is 13 residues long. Germline V CDR1 and CDR2: MDHEN, SYDVKM. The J segment lost 3 bases and the V segment lost 6 bases, leaving 5 bases of the junction unmatched. Libraries were prepared by immunoSEQ multiplex PCR; TCRdb keeps only in-frame clonotypes and omits some of them. The sample contains 45,000 to 55,000 clones, over 80% of which appear only once. Sequencing used CD4+ T cells from peripheral blood mononuclear cells, obtained in the second trimester of pregnancy. The sequence was obtained from a female donor in good health, enrolled as a control in a pregnancy study. J is TRBJ2-7 and V is TRBV28; TRBD1 aligns across 7 bases. CDR3 amino acids: CASRRQGLYEQYF. As DNA, the CDR3 is TGTGCCAGCAGGAGACAGGGCCTCTACGAGCAGTACTTC.